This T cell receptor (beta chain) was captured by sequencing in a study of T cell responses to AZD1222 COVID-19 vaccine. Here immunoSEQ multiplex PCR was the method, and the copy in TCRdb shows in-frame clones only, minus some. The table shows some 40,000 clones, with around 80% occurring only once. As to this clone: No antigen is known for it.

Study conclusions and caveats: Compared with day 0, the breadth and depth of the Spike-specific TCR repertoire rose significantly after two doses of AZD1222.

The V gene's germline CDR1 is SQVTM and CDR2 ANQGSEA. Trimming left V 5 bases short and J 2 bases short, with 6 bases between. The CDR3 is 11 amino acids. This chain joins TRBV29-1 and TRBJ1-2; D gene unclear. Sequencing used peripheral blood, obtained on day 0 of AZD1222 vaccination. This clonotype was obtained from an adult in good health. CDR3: CSVSDNYGYTF. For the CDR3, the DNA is TGCAGCGTTTCCGACAACTATGGCTACACCTTC.